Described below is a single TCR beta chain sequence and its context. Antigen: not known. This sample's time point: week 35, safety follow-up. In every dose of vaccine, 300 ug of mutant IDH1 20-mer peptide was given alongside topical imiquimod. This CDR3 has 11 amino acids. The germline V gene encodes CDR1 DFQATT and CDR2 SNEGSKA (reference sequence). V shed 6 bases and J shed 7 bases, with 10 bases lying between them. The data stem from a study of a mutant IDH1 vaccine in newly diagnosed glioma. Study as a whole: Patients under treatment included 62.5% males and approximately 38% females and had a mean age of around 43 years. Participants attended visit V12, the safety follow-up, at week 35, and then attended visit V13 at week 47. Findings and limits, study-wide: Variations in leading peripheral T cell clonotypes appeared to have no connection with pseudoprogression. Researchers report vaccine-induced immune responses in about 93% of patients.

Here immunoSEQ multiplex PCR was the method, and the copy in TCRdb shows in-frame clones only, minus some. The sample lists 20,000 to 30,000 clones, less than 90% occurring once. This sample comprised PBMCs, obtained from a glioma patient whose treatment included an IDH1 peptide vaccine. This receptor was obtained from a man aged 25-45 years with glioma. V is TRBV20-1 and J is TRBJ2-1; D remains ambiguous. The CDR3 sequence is CSAMRGNEQFF. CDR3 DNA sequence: TGCAGTGCCATGAGAGGTAATGAGCAGTTCTTC.